This T cell receptor beta chain comes out of a study of T cells in Graves' hyperthyroidism and ophthalmopathy. Overall study context: Peripheral blood was taken when the disease was first diagnosed, before any treatment began. Study-wide results and caveats: Also found in blood were most expanded thyroid clonotypes above 0.001.

CDR1 MNHNS and CDR2 SASEGT come from the germline V gene. The CDR3 totals 17 residues. V was shortened by 6 bases and J by 5 bases, with 25 bases between the two germline ends. This clonotype was recorded many times. Its target is unknown. Amplified regions were TCR beta CDR3 sequences from RNA transcripts. First-round RT-PCR with HTBI primers amplified the TCR CDR3 region. TCRdb used MiXCR to reprocess the multiplex PCR reads, holding one entry per CDR3 protein. This sample has 400,000 to 450,000 distinct CDR3 sequences, with under 15% found just once. Not enrolled were patients with uncontrolled infection, other autoimmune disease, pregnancy or lactation.

The source material was blood. This clonotype was sampled from a man younger than 35 with Graves' ophthalmopathy. J is TRBJ1-1 and V is TRBV6-1; no reliable D call. The CDR3 spells CASRFGGDLWEATEAFF. DNA of the CDR3: TGTGCCAGCAGATTCGGCGGTGATTTGTGGGAGGCAACTGAAGCTTTCTTT.